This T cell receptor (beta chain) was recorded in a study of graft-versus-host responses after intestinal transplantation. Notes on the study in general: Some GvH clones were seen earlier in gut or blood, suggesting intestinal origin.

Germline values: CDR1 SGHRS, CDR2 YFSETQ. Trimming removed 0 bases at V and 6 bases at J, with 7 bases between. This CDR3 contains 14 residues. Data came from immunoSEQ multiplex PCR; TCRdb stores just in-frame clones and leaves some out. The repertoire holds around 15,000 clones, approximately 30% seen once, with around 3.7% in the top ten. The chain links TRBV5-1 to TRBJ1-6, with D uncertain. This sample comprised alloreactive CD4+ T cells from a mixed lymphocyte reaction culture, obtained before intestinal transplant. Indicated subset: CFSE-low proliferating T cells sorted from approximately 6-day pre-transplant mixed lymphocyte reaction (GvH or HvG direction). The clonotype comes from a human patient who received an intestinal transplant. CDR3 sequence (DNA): TGCGCCAGCAGCTTGGTCCAGCCTAATTCACCCCTCCACTTT. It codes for CASSLVQPNSPLHF.